The T cell receptor (beta chain) described here comes from a study of T cell responses to AZD1222 COVID-19 vaccine. Points from the study as a whole: Repertoires in all cases were sampled only once the peak T cell response had passed.

This table comes from immunoSEQ multiplex PCR, and its TCRdb copy is limited to in-frame clones, with some not included. The table shows more than 150,000 clones, with approximately 94% occurring only once. CDR1 and CDR2 (germline): LGHNA, YSLEER. V lost 4 bases and J 2 bases, leaving 20 bases between the germline ends. This CDR3 has 17 residues. To note about this clone: Its antigen is still unknown.

This clonotype originated in an adult in good health. V is TRBV4-3 and J is TRBJ2-5; possibly TRBD2 for D (7 bases). The specimen comprised peripheral blood, sampled on day 0 of AZD1222 vaccination. The CDR3: CASSPALRGGEQETQYF. As DNA, the CDR3 is TGCGCCAGCAGCCCAGCTTTAAGGGGGGGCGAACAAGAGACCCAGTACTTC.